Listed here is a single T cell receptor beta chain. Its target is unknown. As defined, naive CD8 cells were CD45RO-negative and positively selected for CCR7, with terminally differentiated effector memory CD45RA+ cells excluded. Deep-level running was used for the assay. Here immunoSEQ multiplex PCR was the method, and the copy in TCRdb shows in-frame clones only, minus some. This table has under 2,000,000 clones, just under 95% appearing once. The data are from a study of shared clonotypes between healthy human individuals. The germline V gene encodes CDR1 SGHDT and CDR2 YYEEEE. This CDR3 contains 14 residues. The trim removed 1 base at V and 4 bases at J, leaving 4 bases unmatched. The study, taken as a whole, reports: Tissue TCR repertoires likely differ from these blood-only repertoires. Shared across several donors were 4% to 6% of the naive CD4 clonotypes. The represented genetic and exposure-history diversity was limited by the small number of donors.

Sequencing used naive CD8+ T cells sorted from blood. The clonotype comes from a man aged 18-30 years in good health. The chain recombines TRBV5-6 with TRBJ2-7, with TRBD2 matching 8 bases. Here the CDR3 DNA reads TGTGCCAGCAGCTTGATCCTAGCGGGTTACGAGCAGTACTTC. Protein product: CASSLILAGYEQYF.